This record concerns one T cell receptor (beta chain) sequence. Donation came from healthy Caucasian individuals in Russia who were aged 6 to 90. The data belong to a study of blood T cells in healthy people across ages. Together with a sample-barcoded 5' primer, a J-beta primer mix was included in a second PCR lasting about 7 to 12 cycles. TCRdb called the 5' RACE reads again in MiXCR, with one record for every CDR3 protein. Seen here are about 830,000 distinct CDR3 sequences, under 80% observed once, and the top ten hold approximately 30%. Germline V CDR1 and CDR2: MGHRA, YSYEKL. The V gene lost 1 base and the J gene lost 1 base, with 16 bases spanning the gap. There are 17 residues in the CDR3.

The TCR was taken from a man between 25 and 39 years old in good health. The sequenced sample was blood. The V gene is TRBV4-1, the J gene TRBJ2-5; D could derive from TRBD1 or TRBD2 (5 bases each). Here the CDR3 DNA reads TGCGCCAGCAGCCAAGCTCGTAAGTCAGGGACCCAAGAGACCCAGTACTTC. Protein: CASSQARKSGTQETQYF.